A single sample gave rise to the 12 T cell receptor beta chains below, sequenced in a study of blood T cell repertoires in COVID-19. Assay used: immunoSEQ multiplex PCR; TCRdb lists only in-frame clones, some missing. Of about 200,000 clones in the sample, about 78% were seen once. The sample taken for sequencing was peripheral blood. Receptors originate from a woman in her seventies with acute or convalescent COVID-19.

The chain recombines TRBV7-2 with TRBJ2-5, with a possible D match to TRBD2 (5 bases). Germline V gives CDR1 SGHTA, CDR2 FQGNSA. V gave up 3 bases and J gave up 2 bases, with 7 bases separating them. This CDR3 has 13 residues. CDR3 bases: TGTGCCAGCAGCTTCACTAGACAAGAGACCCAGTACTTC. Translated: CASSFTRQETQYF. Combining the CDR3 with reference TRBV7-2 and TRBJ2-5 gives the whole variable domain GAGVSQSPSNKVTEKGKDVELRCDPISGHTALYWYRQSLGQGLEFLIYFQGNSAPDKSGLPSDRFSAERTGGSVSTLTIQRTQQEDSAVYLCASSFTRQETQYFGPGTRLLVL.

This clone appeared a single time. The chain has TRBV11-2 and TRBJ1-1; TRBD1 matches at 7 bases. The CDR3 covers 15 residues. The V and J ends lost 2 bases and 5 bases, in that order; junction bases with no gene match: 8. Germline values: CDR1 SGHAT, CDR2 FQNNGV. CDR3 in DNA: TGTGCCAGCAGCTTAAGTTGGGCAGGGGGTACTGAAGCTTTCTTT. It is translated as CASSLSWAGGTEAFF.

The rearrangement joins TRBV2 to TRBJ1-2; D call uncertain. The germline V gene has CDR1 SNHLY and CDR2 FYNNEI. This CDR3 is built from 13 residues. V lost 7 bases, J lost 2 bases, and 11 bases lay in between. The CDR3 reads CASTGGRNYGYTF. The CDR3 nucleotides are TGTGCCAGCACCGGAGGTAGGAACTATGGCTACACCTTC.

The V call is TRBV5-4, the J call TRBJ1-4; 7 bases are shared with TRBD1. J gave up 5 bases and V 3 bases, and 7 bases lay outside the gene matches. The CDR3 is made up of 15 amino acids. Germline assignment: CDR1 SGHNT and CDR2 YYREEE (reference sequence). CDR3 protein: CASSSKGTENEKLFF. In DNA, the CDR3 is TGTGCCAGCAGCTCGAAAGGGACAGAGAATGAAAAACTGTTTTTT.

The rearrangement uses TRBV5-1 and TRBJ2-7, with 13 bases lining up with TRBD2. The CDR3 sequence is 17 residues long. Germline V gives CDR1 SGHRS, CDR2 YFSETQ. V lost 0 bases to trimming and J lost 3 bases; unmatched junction nucleotides: 6. The CDR3 DNA reads TGCGCCAGCAGCTTGGGGACTAGCGGGAGCACCCTCTACGAGCAGTACTTC. Translating it yields CASSLGTSGSTLYEQYF.

This clone turned up a few times. CDR3 sequence reads: CASSPGGRSPDTQYF. The CDR3 nucleotides read TGTGCCAGCAGCCCAGGCGGGAGAAGCCCAGATACGCAGTATTTT. The genes are TRBV11-2 and TRBJ2-3; TRBD2 aligns across 7 bases. Germline CDR1 reads SGHAT; CDR2 reads FQNNGV. V dropped 5 bases and J dropped 4; count of bases not matched to a gene: 9. CDR3 length equals 15 residues.

The chain recombines TRBV7-9 with TRBJ2-1; 9 nucleotides agree with TRBD2. The CDR3 has 15 amino acids. The germline gives CDR1 SEHNR, CDR2 FQNEAQ (reference sequence). The junction had 9 bases not matched to a gene; V was cut back by 4 bases and J by 8 bases. In DNA, the CDR3 is TGTGCCAGCAGCTCCTTAGCGGGAGTTAGGGATGAGCAGTTCTTC. The encoded protein is CASSSLAGVRDEQFF. Supplemented by reference TRBV7-9 and TRBJ2-1, the full variable domain reads DTGVSQNPRHKITKRGQNVTFRCDPISEHNRLYWYRQTLGQGPEFLTYFQNEAQLEKSRLLSDRFSAERPKGSFSTLEIQRTEQGDSAMYLCASSSLAGVRDEQFFGPGTRLTVL.

This chain links TRBV10-3 with TRBJ1-5; D perhaps matches TRBD1 (5 bases). This CDR3 has 16 residues. CDR1 and CDR2 from the germline V gene are ENHRY and SYGVKD. The V and J ends lost 2 bases and 0 bases respectively, with 11 bases between them. The CDR3 nucleotides read TGTGCCATCAGTGAGGCAGGGCATTATAGCAATCAGCCCCAGCATTTT. Its translation: CAISEAGHYSNQPQHF.

The V call is TRBV25-1, the J call TRBJ2-7, with a tentative D call TRBD2 (6 bases). The CDR3 has 13 residues. Germline V lookup: CDR1 MGHDK, CDR2 SYGVNS. Between the trimmed V and J ends, which lost 2 bases and 6 bases, there was a span of 11 bases. The CDR3 sequence: CASSEPMGGEQYF. Here the CDR3 DNA reads TGTGCCAGCAGTGAACCCATGGGGGGCGAGCAGTACTTC.

The V and J genes are TRBV10-3 and TRBJ1-4; D uncertain. CDR1 is ENHRY, CDR2 SYGVKD, per germline. This CDR3 has 14 residues. V lost 6 bases to trimming and J lost 0 bases, with 8 bases between them. CDR3 residues: CAIRGAATNEKLFF. The DNA for the CDR3 is TGTGCCATCAGGGGCGCAGCAACTAATGAAAAACTGTTTTTT.

The chain is built from TRBV30 and TRBJ2-7; no clear D. Trimming stripped 2 bases from V and 2 bases from J, with 10 bases between. CDR1 and CDR2 (germline): GTSNPN, SVGIG (reference sequence). This CDR3 is built from 13 residues. The CDR3, as DNA: TGTGCCTGGAGTTCGGCTAGGCCCTACGAGCAGTACTTC. It is translated as CAWSSARPYEQYF.

This clone was observed a handful of times. The chain carries TRBV19 and TRBJ2-7; perhaps TRBD1 as D (5 bases). V lost 3 bases, J lost 3 bases, and 6 bases lay in between. CDR3 length equals 12 residues. The germline V gene encodes CDR1 LNHDA and CDR2 SQIVND (reference sequence). This CDR3 reads CASSIQGYEQYF. The CDR3 nucleotides are TGTGCCAGTAGTATCCAGGGCTACGAGCAGTACTTC.